The entry that follows covers one TCR beta chain sequence. The sample originates from a study of cytomegalovirus exposure and HLA in healthy donors. The germline V gene has CDR1 MDHEN and CDR2 SYDVKM. The germline V and J ends were trimmed by 4 bases and 7 bases, with 14 bases remaining between them. The CDR3 is 14 residues long. Vbeta (60) and Jbeta (13) primers were used in the PCR. Libraries were prepared by immunoSEQ multiplex PCR; TCRdb keeps only in-frame clonotypes and omits some of them. The sample has some 100,000 clones, around 83% seen once. The chain recombines TRBV28 with TRBJ1-5, with a tentative D call TRBD1 (5 bases). The TCR was taken from a woman between 18 and 29 years old in good health and CMV-seronegative. Sequencing input: PBMCs. The CDR3 coding sequence is TGTGCCAGCAGTTCGGCAGGGCAGGGACAGCCCCAGCATTTT. The encoded protein is CASSSAGQGQPQHF.